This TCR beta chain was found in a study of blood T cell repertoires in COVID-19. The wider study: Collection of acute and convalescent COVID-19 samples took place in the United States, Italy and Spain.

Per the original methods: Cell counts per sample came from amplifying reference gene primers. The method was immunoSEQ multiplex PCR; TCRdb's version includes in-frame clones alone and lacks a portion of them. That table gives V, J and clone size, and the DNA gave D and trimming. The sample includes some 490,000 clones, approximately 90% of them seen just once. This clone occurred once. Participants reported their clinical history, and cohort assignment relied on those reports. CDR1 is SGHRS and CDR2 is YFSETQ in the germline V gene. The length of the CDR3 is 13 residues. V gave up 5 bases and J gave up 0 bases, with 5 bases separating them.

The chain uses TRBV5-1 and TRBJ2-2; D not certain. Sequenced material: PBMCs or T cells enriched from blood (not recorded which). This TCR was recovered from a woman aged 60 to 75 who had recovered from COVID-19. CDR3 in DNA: TGCGCCAGCAGAACAGCGAACACCGGGGAGCTGTTTTTT. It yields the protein CASRTANTGELFF.